Each of the 31 T cell receptor beta chains below was sequenced from the same sample in a study of cytomegalovirus exposure and HLA in healthy donors. Repertoires were generated with immunoSEQ multiplex PCR, while TCRdb's copy carries only in-frame clones and drops some. The data hold about 140,000 clones, with roughly 90% observed a single time. What was sequenced was PBMCs. These receptors were obtained from a man younger than 35 in good health and CMV-seronegative.

The gene calls are TRBV5-4 and TRBJ2-7; 12 bases match TRBD2. The CDR3 runs 16 residues. Germline values: CDR1 SGHNT, CDR2 YYREEE (reference sequence). Trimming at V came to 3 bases and at J to 3 bases, leaving 7 bases not matched to a gene. Written as DNA, the CDR3 is TGTGCCAGCAGCTCACCACTAGCGGGAGGCCTCTACGAGCAGTACTTC. This sequence encodes CASSSPLAGGLYEQYF.

The rearrangement links TRBV10-3 to TRBJ1-6; D might be TRBD1 (6 bases). CDR3 length: 14 residues. V lost 6 bases and J lost 5, with 11 bases in between. Germline CDR1 and CDR2: ENHRY and SYGVKD. CDR3 sequence reads: CAIRQGKDNSPLHF. The CDR3 DNA is TGTGCCATCAGACAGGGAAAAGATAATTCACCCCTCCACTTT.

J is TRBJ2-7 and V is TRBV28, with TRBD2 as a possible D gene (5 bases). Trimming cost V 6 bases and J 3 bases, with 21 bases left between them. The CDR3 spans 16 residues. CDR1 is MDHEN, CDR2 SYDVKM, per germline. CDR3 in amino acids: CASSSPRETPHYEQYF. In nucleotides, the CDR3 is TGTGCCAGCAGCTCCCCCCGGGAAACACCGCACTACGAGCAGTACTTC.

The chain is built from TRBV7-2 and TRBJ2-7; D call uncertain. The CDR3 is 15 residues long. Germline loops: CDR1 SGHTA, CDR2 FQGNSA. Trimming stripped 0 bases from V and 0 bases from J, with 9 bases between. CDR3 DNA: TGTGCCAGCAGCTTAGCCGCCGAGAGCTCCTACGAGCAGTACTTC. It translates to CASSLAAESSYEQYF.

The chain couples TRBV6-6 to TRBJ1-1; unclear D gene. This CDR3 has 15 residues. The V and J ends lost 0 bases and 6 bases respectively, with 14 bases between them. The germline gives CDR1 MNHNY, CDR2 SVGAGI (reference sequence). CDR3 sequence (DNA): TGTGCCAGCAGTTACTCGCGGGGAGATAAAGCTGAAGCTTTCTTT. Amino acids: CASSYSRGDKAEAFF.

This sequence joins TRBV5-1 and TRBJ2-7, with 8 positions matching TRBD1. Germline trimming cut 4 bases from V and 5 bases from J; bases unmatched to any gene: 5. The CDR3 contains 13 residues. Germline V gene lookup returns CDR1 SGHRS and CDR2 YFSETQ. The CDR3 region is CASSRTGRNEQYF. The CDR3, as DNA: TGCGCCAGCAGCCGGACAGGGCGGAACGAGCAGTACTTC.

The rearrangement links TRBV15 to TRBJ1-1; 9 bases line up with TRBD1. Germline trimming cut 3 bases from V and 4 bases from J; bases unmatched to any gene: 6. Germline CDR1 reads LNHNV; CDR2 reads YYDKDF (reference sequence). The CDR3 loop spans 15 amino acids. This CDR3 is CATSSPGQGPTEAFF. CDR3 bases: TGTGCCACCAGCAGCCCGGGACAGGGCCCCACTGAAGCTTTCTTT. Combining the CDR3 with reference TRBV15 and TRBJ1-1 gives the whole variable domain DAMVIQNPRYQVTQFGKPVTLSCSQTLNHNVMYWYQQKSSQAPKLLFHYYDKDFNNEADTPDNFQSRRPNTSFCFLDIRSPGLGDTAMYLCATSSPGQGPTEAFFGQGTRLTVV.

This clone was seen a few times. The V and J genes are TRBV7-8 and TRBJ2-5; 8 bases match TRBD1. V was clipped by 5 bases and J by 6 bases; unmatched bases: 17. The CDR3 extends over 17 amino acids. Germline CDR1 is SGHVS and CDR2 is FQNEAQ. DNA of the CDR3: TGTGCCAGCAGCGGGCGCTTAATTGGACAGGGTCCGAAGACCCAGTACTTC. Its protein is CASSGRLIGQGPKTQYF.

V usage is TRBV5-1 and J usage is TRBJ2-7; D is possibly TRBD1 (5 bases). Germline assignment: CDR1 SGHRS and CDR2 YFSETQ. Deletions cut 0 bases from V and 6 bases from J, with 13 bases between. This CDR3 is built from 14 residues. CDR3 in amino acids: CASSLDWAGREQYF. For the CDR3, the DNA is TGCGCCAGCAGCTTGGATTGGGCAGGGCGCGAGCAGTACTTC.

This clone showed up just a few times. J is TRBJ1-2 and V is TRBV28; D may be TRBD1 (6 bases). Germline CDR1 reads MDHEN; CDR2 reads SYDVKM. The V end was cut by 5 bases, the J end by 2 bases, with 12 bases between. There are 14 residues in the CDR3. The CDR3 region is CASSPNRANYGYTF. CDR3 DNA: TGTGCCAGCAGTCCCAACAGGGCCAACTATGGCTACACCTTC.

This rearrangement joins TRBV5-1 to TRBJ2-7; 8 nucleotides line up with TRBD2. The germline gives CDR1 SGHRS, CDR2 YFSETQ. This CDR3 spans 15 amino acids. The ends lost 4 bases at V and 0 bases at J; junction bases unmatched: 6. The CDR3 DNA reads TGCGCCAGCAGCCGGGGGGGAGGTCTCTCCTACGAGCAGTACTTC. It encodes CASSRGGGLSYEQYF.

The chain uses TRBV6-4 and TRBJ2-2, with unresolved D. CDR1 and CDR2 (germline): MRHNA, SNTAGT. Trimming cost V 2 bases and J 3 bases, with 4 bases left between them. This CDR3 spans 13 amino acids. The CDR3 DNA is TGTGCCAGCAGTGACGCGGACACCGGGGAGCTGTTTTTT. This encodes CASSDADTGELFF.

The chain recombines TRBV11-2 with TRBJ2-2; perhaps TRBD1 as D (6 bases). The V end lost 5 bases, the J end lost 6 bases, and 16 bases lay between the germline ends. The CDR3 has 15 residues. The germline V gene encodes CDR1 SGHAT and CDR2 FQNNGV. The CDR3 nucleotides are TGTGCCAGCAGCATTTCACAGGGTCTCCCCGGGGAGCTGTTTTTT. It yields the protein CASSISQGLPGELFF. The full variable domain, with the rest looked up from reference TRBV11-2 and TRBJ2-2, is EAGVAQSPRYKIIEKRQSVAFWCNPISGHATLYWYQQILGQGPKLLIQFQNNGVVDDSQLPKDRFSAERLKGVDSTLKIQPAKLEDSAVYLCASSISQGLPGELFFGEGSRLTVL.

This sequence joins TRBV18 and TRBJ2-1, with TRBD1 identical over 7 bases. CDR3 size: 15 residues. V shed 6 bases, J shed 5 bases, and the junction held 10 bases outside the gene matches. Per the germline V gene, CDR1 is KGHSH and CDR2 is LQKENI. CDR3 in DNA: TGTGCCAGCTCCCCATCAGGACAGGCGAACAATGAGCAGTTCTTC. Translated: CASSPSGQANNEQFF.

The chain carries TRBV6-1 and TRBJ2-7; D gene uncertain. CDR1 is MNHNS and CDR2 is SASEGT in the germline V gene. Trimming pared 3 bases from V and 4 bases from J, leaving 10 bases between. There are 13 residues in the CDR3. The CDR3 sequence: CASSDYSLYEQYF. The CDR3 bases are TGTGCCAGCAGTGATTACAGCCTATACGAGCAGTACTTC.

The chain recombines TRBV7-2 with TRBJ1-1; TRBD1 matches at 8 bases. Losses at the gene ends were 4 bases for V and 8 bases for J; bases not matched to a gene: 3. The CDR3 is 12 amino acids. Germline CDR1 and CDR2: SGHTA and FQGNSA. The CDR3 DNA is TGTGCCAGCAGCTCCACAGGGGGGGAAGCTTTCTTT. It translates to CASSSTGGEAFF. The entire variable domain, with the rest obtained from reference TRBV7-2 and TRBJ1-1, is as follows: GAGVSQSPSNKVTEKGKDVELRCDPISGHTALYWYRQSLGQGLEFLIYFQGNSAPDKSGLPSDRFSAERTGGSVSTLTIQRTQQEDSAVYLCASSSTGGEAFFGQGTRLTVV.

This chain connects TRBV19 to TRBJ2-7, with 11 bases lining up with TRBD1. CDR3 length: 12 residues. Trimming at V came to 9 bases and at J to 7 bases, leaving 5 bases not matched to a gene. Germline V gene data show CDR1 as LNHDA and CDR2 as SQIVND (reference sequence). The CDR3 loop reads CASGTGGSEQYF. In DNA, the CDR3 is TGTGCCAGCGGGACAGGGGGGAGTGAGCAGTACTTC. Based on the CDR3 plus reference TRBV19 and TRBJ2-7, the full variable domain is DGGITQSPKYLFRKEGQNVTLSCEQNLNHDAMYWYRQDPGQGLRLIYYSQIVNDFQKGDIAEGYSVSREKKESFPLTVTSAQKNPTAFYLCASGTGGSEQYFGPGTRLTVT.

V gene TRBV19 combines with J gene TRBJ1-2, with D maybe TRBD1 (5 bases). V was trimmed by 3 bases and J by 1 base, leaving 18 bases between them. Germline V gives CDR1 LNHDA, CDR2 SQIVND (reference sequence). The CDR3 length is 17 residues. CDR3: CASSISTVKSFNYGYTF. DNA for the CDR3: TGTGCCAGTAGTATCTCGACAGTAAAATCTTTTAACTATGGCTACACCTTC.

J is TRBJ2-3 and V is TRBV5-4; 12 bases align to TRBD2. The CDR3 is made up of 16 amino acids. The germline gives CDR1 SGHNT, CDR2 YYREEE (reference sequence). Germline trimming cut 4 bases from V and 2 bases from J; bases unmatched to any gene: 5. CDR3 coding DNA: TGTGCCAGCAGCCGTGGACTAGCGGGGATCACAGATACGCAGTATTTT. It translates to CASSRGLAGITDTQYF.

J is TRBJ1-4 and V is TRBV7-9, with TRBD1 matching over 7 bases. The CDR3 is made up of 15 amino acids. V lost 4 bases, J lost 4 bases, and 6 bases stayed unmatched. Germline-derived CDR1 and CDR2 are SEHNR and FQNEAQ (reference sequence). CDR3 DNA: TGTGCCAGCAGCTCTGGACAGGTCTTTAATGAAAAACTGTTTTTT. Its translation is CASSSGQVFNEKLFF.

This sequence joins TRBV7-8 and TRBJ2-5, with TRBD2 identical over 8 bases. The CDR3 spans 16 residues. Germline CDR1 reads SGHVS; CDR2 reads FQNEAQ. Trimming at V came to 3 bases and at J to 3 bases, leaving 9 bases not matched to a gene. The CDR3 protein is CASSLNGGALKETQYF. For the CDR3, the DNA is TGTGCCAGCAGCTTGAACGGGGGGGCCCTAAAAGAGACCCAGTACTTC. Supplemented by reference TRBV7-8 and TRBJ2-5, the full variable domain reads GAGVSQSPRYKVAKRGQDVALRCDPISGHVSLFWYQQALGQGPEFLTYFQNEAQLDKSGLPSDRFFAERPEGSVSTLKIQRTQQEDSAVYLCASSLNGGALKETQYFGPGTRLLVL.

In this sample, this clone turned up once. The chain has TRBV6-5 and TRBJ2-7; 7 bases agree with TRBD1. In germline, CDR1 is MNHEY, CDR2 SVGAGI. The CDR3 is made up of 14 amino acids. V trimming: 6 bases; J trimming: 4 bases; junction bases outside the gene matches: 9. Here the CDR3 reads CASRDRVLSYEQYF. The CDR3 nucleotides are TGTGCCAGCAGAGACAGGGTACTCTCATACGAGCAGTACTTC.

The rearrangement links TRBV15 to TRBJ1-1, with D hard to call. The CDR3 runs 14 residues. V shed 2 bases and J shed 1 base, with 8 bases lying between them. Germline CDR1 is LNHNV and CDR2 is YYDKDF (reference sequence). The CDR3 sequence is CATSRPNKNTEAFF. CDR3 bases: TGTGCCACCAGCAGACCCAACAAGAACACTGAAGCTTTCTTT.

This clone was observed a handful of times. This chain connects TRBV16 to TRBJ1-1; no firm D call. Trimming stripped 3 bases from V and 5 bases from J, with 4 bases between. This CDR3 is built from 11 residues. Germline V gene sequence: CDR1 KGHSY, CDR2 FQNENV. CDR3 region: CASSHSTEAFF. The CDR3 bases are TGTGCCAGCAGCCACTCTACTGAAGCTTTCTTT.

V gene TRBV5-4 combines with J gene TRBJ1-5; 10 bases line up with TRBD1. V was pared by 1 base and J by 6 bases, with 4 bases of the junction left unmatched. The CDR3 extends over 15 amino acids. The germline V gene has CDR1 SGHNT and CDR2 YYREEE (reference sequence). CDR3 residues: CASSLNGDRGQPQHF. CDR3 nucleotides: TGTGCCAGCAGCTTGAACGGGGACAGGGGTCAGCCCCAGCATTTT.

The genes are TRBV11-2 and TRBJ2-5; 10 nucleotides match TRBD2. The junction had 13 bases not matched to a gene; V was cut back by 4 bases and J by 5 bases. The CDR3 is made up of 17 amino acids. Per the germline V gene, CDR1 is SGHAT and CDR2 is FQNNGV. The CDR3 loop is CASSSGLAEGYLETQYF. In nucleotides, the CDR3 is TGTGCCAGCAGCTCCGGACTAGCGGAGGGATATTTGGAGACCCAGTACTTC. The full variable domain, its missing parts supplied by reference TRBV11-2 and TRBJ2-5, is EAGVAQSPRYKIIEKRQSVAFWCNPISGHATLYWYQQILGQGPKLLIQFQNNGVVDDSQLPKDRFSAERLKGVDSTLKIQPAKLEDSAVYLCASSSGLAEGYLETQYFGPGTRLLVL.

The rearrangement links TRBV28 to TRBJ2-5; tentatively, D is TRBD2 (6 bases). Trimming shortened V by 4 bases and J by 9 bases, and 30 bases separated the two germline ends. This CDR3 region has 18 residues. CDR1 MDHEN and CDR2 SYDVKM come from the germline V gene. The CDR3 nucleotides are TGTGCCAGCAGTTCCCCCGGGGGACTTGAGCGACGGTCCGGGGCCCAGTACTTC. Protein product: CASSSPGGLERRSGAQYF.

The chain carries TRBV7-2 and TRBJ2-7; TRBD2 agrees at 8 bases. The CDR3 covers 15 residues. The junction had 6 bases not matched to a gene; V was cut back by 2 bases and J by 3 bases. Germline V gives CDR1 SGHTA, CDR2 FQGNSA. CDR3 DNA: TGTGCCAGCAGCTTATTCGGGACTAGGATCTACGAGCAGTACTTC. Translated: CASSLFGTRIYEQYF.

The V call is TRBV5-6, the J call TRBJ2-3; TRBD2 is a possible D gene (6 bases). Deletions cut 0 bases from V and 4 bases from J, with 12 bases between. This CDR3 region has 15 residues. Germline assignment: CDR1 SGHDT and CDR2 YYEEEE. In DNA form, the CDR3 reads TGTGCCAGCAGCTTGGAACTAGCTGGGTCAGATACGCAGTATTTT. It encodes CASSLELAGSDTQYF. Full variable domain (missing parts from reference TRBV5-6 and TRBJ2-3): DAGVTQSPTHLIKTRGQQVTLRCSPKSGHDTVSWYQQALGQGPQFIFQYYEEEERQRGNFPDRFSGHQFPNYSSELNVNALLLGDSALYLCASSLELAGSDTQYFGPGTRLTVL.

V and J are TRBV2 and TRBJ1-2; 7 bases are shared with TRBD1. Germline V gene data show CDR1 as SNHLY and CDR2 as FYNNEI. V gave up 6 bases and J gave up 8 bases; unmatched junction bases: 6. The CDR3 is made up of 12 amino acids. CDR3 protein: CASSTGVYGYTF. In nucleotides, the CDR3 is TGTGCCAGCAGCACAGGGGTATACGGCTACACCTTC.

As DNA, the CDR3 is TGTGCCAGCAGCTTAGAAACTAGCTACGAGCAGTACTTC. This codes for CASSLETSYEQYF. The V gene is TRBV7-9, the J gene TRBJ2-7; a weak D match, TRBD2 (5 bases). The CDR3 runs to 13 residues. The germline V gene encodes CDR1 SEHNR and CDR2 FQNEAQ (reference sequence). V lost 1 base and J 3 bases, leaving 7 bases between the germline ends.